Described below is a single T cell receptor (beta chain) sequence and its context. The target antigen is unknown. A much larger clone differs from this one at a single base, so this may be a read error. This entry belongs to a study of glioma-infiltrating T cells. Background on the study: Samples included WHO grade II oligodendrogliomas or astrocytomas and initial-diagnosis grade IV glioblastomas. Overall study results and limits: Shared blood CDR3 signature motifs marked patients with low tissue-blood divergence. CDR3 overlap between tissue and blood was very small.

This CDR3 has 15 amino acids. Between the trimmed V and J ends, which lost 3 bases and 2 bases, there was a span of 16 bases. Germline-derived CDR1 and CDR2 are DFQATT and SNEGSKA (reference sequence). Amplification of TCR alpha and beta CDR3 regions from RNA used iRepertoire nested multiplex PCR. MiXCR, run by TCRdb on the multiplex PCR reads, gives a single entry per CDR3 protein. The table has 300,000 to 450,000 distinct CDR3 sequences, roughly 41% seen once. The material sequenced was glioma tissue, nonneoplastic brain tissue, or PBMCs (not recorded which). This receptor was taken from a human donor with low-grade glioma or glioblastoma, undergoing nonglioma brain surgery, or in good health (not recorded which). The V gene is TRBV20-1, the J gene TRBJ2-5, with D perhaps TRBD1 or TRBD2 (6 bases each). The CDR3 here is CSARGGRGSQETQYF. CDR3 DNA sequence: TGCAGTGCTAGGGGGGGCAGGGGCTCACAAGAGACCCAGTACTTC.